Presented here are 12 T cell receptor beta chains from one specimen sequenced in a study of Graves' ophthalmopathy and Graves' hyperthyroidism. RNA transcripts were the template, and TCR beta CDR3 regions were amplified from them. HTBI-primed RT-PCR formed the first round, and a multiplex PCR formed the second. Each CDR3 protein gets one entry after TCRdb re-called the multiplex PCR reads with MiXCR. Among hundreds of thousands of distinct CDR3 sequences listed, roughly 39% were seen once. Material for sequencing was peripheral blood. All receptors come from an adult man with Graves' ophthalmopathy.

This clonotype was detected many times. The chain recombines TRBV7-6 with TRBJ1-4; 7 positions match TRBD1. The CDR3 extends over 15 amino acids. Germline values: CDR1 SGHVS, CDR2 FNYEAQ. The V gene end was trimmed by 5 bases and the J gene end by 8 bases; junction bases not matched to a gene: 11. The CDR3: CASSPNRGEKEKLFF. The CDR3 DNA sequence: TGTGCCAGCAGCCCGAACAGGGGAGAGAAGGAAAAACTGTTTTTT.

Of note for this clonotype: One end of the junction fails to match germline, which may point to a read error. The V call is TRBV7-2, the J call TRBJ1-5; D may be TRBD1 (6 bases). There are 17 residues in the CDR3. Germline V gene lookup returns CDR1 SGHTA and CDR2 FQGNSA. CDR3 loop: CASSQELGGRSNQPQHF. Here the CDR3 DNA reads TGCGCCAGCAGCCAAGAGTTGGGGGGGCGTAGCAATCAGCCCCAGCATTTT.

This clonotype has at least ten counts. This sequence joins TRBV20-1 and TRBJ2-7; TRBD1 aligns across 7 bases. In germline, CDR1 is DFQATT, CDR2 SNEGSKA (reference sequence). This CDR3 region has 15 residues. The ends lost 0 bases at V and 1 base at J; junction bases unmatched: 6. The CDR3 nucleotides read TGCAGTGCTAGAGATACAGGACAGGCATCCTACGAGCAGTACTTC. Amino acids: CSARDTGQASYEQYF.

This clonotype was found many times. The chain has TRBV20-1 and TRBJ2-5; 8 bases are shared with TRBD2. CDR3 length equals 13 residues. Germline lookup yields CDR1 DFQATT and CDR2 SNEGSKA (reference sequence). V lost 6 bases to trimming and J lost 5 bases; unmatched junction nucleotides: 8. The CDR3 is CSANGGDGETQYF. As DNA, the CDR3 is TGCAGTGCAAACGGGGGGGACGGCGAGACCCAGTACTTC.

V is TRBV12-3 or TRBV12-4 and J is TRBJ1-6; D is possibly TRBD1 (6 bases). The ends were cut back, 4 bases at V and 7 bases at J, with 20 bases in the middle. CDR3 length equals 17 residues. The CDR3 is CASSYLRLDRPNSPLHF. The CDR3 DNA sequence: TGTGCCAGCAGTTATCTCCGGTTGGACAGACCAAATTCACCCCTCCACTTT.

This clonotype was recorded only once. The chain has TRBV15 and TRBJ1-1; the match to TRBD1 covers 11 bases. The trim removed 7 bases at V and 4 bases at J, leaving 5 bases unmatched. This CDR3 is built from 14 residues. Germline V gene data show CDR1 as LNHNV and CDR2 as YYDKDF (reference sequence). CDR3 nucleotides: TGTGCCACCACCCCGGGACAGGGGGGCACTGAAGCTTTCTTT. It encodes CATTPGQGGTEAFF.

The chain uses TRBV7-9 and TRBJ1-6; possibly TRBD1 for D (5 bases). CDR1 and CDR2 from the germline V gene are SEHNR and FQNEAQ (reference sequence). With 4 bases removed from V and 13 bases from J, the gap between germline ends came to 11 bases. The CDR3 is made up of 12 amino acids. As DNA, the CDR3 is TGTGCCAGCAGCTCCCTCGAGGGGCCCCTCCACTTT. The encoded protein is CASSSLEGPLHF.

This clonotype was observed at least ten times. One end of the junction does not line up with germline, which may come from a read error. V usage is TRBV12-3 or TRBV12-4 and J usage is TRBJ2-7; 9 nucleotides match TRBD1. There are 15 residues in the CDR3. The CDR3 DNA is TGTGCCAGCAGTTCATCGGGACAGGGCTCCGACGAGCAGTACTTC. This translates into CASSSSGQGSDEQYF.

This clonotype was seen at least ten times. The chain couples TRBV9 to TRBJ1-3; D not resolved. Germline values: CDR1 SGDLS, CDR2 YYNGEE. This CDR3 region has 14 residues. Trimming left V 10 bases short and J 2 bases short, with 16 bases between. The CDR3 DNA reads TGTGCCTCAGCCCGGGCCGATCCTGGAAACACCATATATTTT. Its protein is CASARADPGNTIYF.

This clonotype was found many times. The chain couples TRBV20-1 to TRBJ1-4; D may be TRBD1 (6 bases). Germline V lookup: CDR1 DFQATT, CDR2 SNEGSKA (reference sequence). V was trimmed by 5 bases and J by 1 base, leaving 8 bases between them. The CDR3 spans 13 residues. The CDR3: CSAAGVTNEKLFF. Here the CDR3 DNA reads TGCAGTGCTGCAGGGGTAACTAATGAAAAACTGTTTTTT.

Written as DNA, the CDR3 is TGCGCCAGCAGCTTACCTAGCGGGAGAAAAGAAACCACCGGGGAGCTGTTTTTT. Translated: CASSLPSGRKETTGELFF. This chain uses TRBV5-1 with TRBJ2-2, with TRBD2 matching 10 bases. From germline, CDR1 is SGHRS and CDR2 YFSETQ. After removal of 2 bases from V and 4 bases from J, the junction contained 11 bases not matched to a gene. CDR3 size: 18 residues.

This clonotype was recorded at least ten times. The chain has TRBV7-8 and TRBJ2-5; 7 bases are shared with TRBD2. This CDR3 contains 15 residues. Germline lookup yields CDR1 SGHVS and CDR2 FQNEAQ. With V trimmed by 6 bases and J by 1 base, 8 bases remained unmatched. The CDR3 spells CASRPHGGIQETQYF. CDR3 coding DNA: TGTGCCAGCAGACCCCACGGGGGGATCCAAGAGACCCAGTACTTC.